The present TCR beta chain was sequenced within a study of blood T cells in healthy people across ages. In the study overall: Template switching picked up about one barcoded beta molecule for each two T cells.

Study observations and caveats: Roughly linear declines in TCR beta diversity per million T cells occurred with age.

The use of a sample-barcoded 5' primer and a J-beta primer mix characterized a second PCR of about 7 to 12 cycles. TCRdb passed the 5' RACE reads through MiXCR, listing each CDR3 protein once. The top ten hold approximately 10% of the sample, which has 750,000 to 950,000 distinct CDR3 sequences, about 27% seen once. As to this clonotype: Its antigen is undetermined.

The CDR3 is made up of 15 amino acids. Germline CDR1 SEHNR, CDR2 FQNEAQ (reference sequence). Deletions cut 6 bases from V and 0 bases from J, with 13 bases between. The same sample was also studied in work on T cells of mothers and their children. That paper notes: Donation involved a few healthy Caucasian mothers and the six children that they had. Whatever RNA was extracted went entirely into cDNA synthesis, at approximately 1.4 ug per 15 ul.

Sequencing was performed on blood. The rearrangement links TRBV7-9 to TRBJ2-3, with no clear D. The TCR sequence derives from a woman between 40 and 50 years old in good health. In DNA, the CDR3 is TGTGCCAGCAGGCAGGCGACTGCTAGCACAGATACGCAGTATTTT. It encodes CASRQATASTDTQYF.